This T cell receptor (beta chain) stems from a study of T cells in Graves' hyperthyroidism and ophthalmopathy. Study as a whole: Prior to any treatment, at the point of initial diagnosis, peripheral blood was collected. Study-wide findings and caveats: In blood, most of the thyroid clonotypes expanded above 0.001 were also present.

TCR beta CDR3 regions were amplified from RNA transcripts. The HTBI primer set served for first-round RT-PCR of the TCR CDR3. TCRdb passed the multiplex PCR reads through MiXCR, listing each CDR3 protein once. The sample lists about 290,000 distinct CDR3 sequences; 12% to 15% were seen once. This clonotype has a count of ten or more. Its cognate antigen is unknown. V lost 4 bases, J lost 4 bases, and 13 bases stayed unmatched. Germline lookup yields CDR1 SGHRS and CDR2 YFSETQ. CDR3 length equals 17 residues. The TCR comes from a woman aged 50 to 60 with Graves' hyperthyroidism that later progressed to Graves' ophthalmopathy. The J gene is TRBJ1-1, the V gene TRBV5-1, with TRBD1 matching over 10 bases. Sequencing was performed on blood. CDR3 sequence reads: CASSATPGTGVGTEAFF. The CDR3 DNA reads TGCGCCAGCAGCGCTACCCCCGGGACAGGGGTGGGCACTGAAGCTTTCTTT.